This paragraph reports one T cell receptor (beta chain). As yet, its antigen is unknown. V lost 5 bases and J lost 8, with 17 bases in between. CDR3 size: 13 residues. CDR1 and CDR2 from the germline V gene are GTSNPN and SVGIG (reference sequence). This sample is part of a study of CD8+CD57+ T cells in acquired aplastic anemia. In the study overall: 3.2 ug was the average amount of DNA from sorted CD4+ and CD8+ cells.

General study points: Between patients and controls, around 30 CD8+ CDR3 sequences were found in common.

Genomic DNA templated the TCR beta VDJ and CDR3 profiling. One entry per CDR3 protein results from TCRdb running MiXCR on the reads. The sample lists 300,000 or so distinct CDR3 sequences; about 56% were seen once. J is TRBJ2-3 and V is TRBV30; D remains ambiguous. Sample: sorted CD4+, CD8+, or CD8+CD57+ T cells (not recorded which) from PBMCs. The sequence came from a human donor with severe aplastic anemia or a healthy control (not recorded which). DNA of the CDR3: TGTGCCTGGGAGACCGGGTCCTCTGTTACGCAGTATTTT. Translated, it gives CAWETGSSVTQYF. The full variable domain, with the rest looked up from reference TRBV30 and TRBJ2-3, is SQTIHQWPATLVQPVGSPLSLECTVEGTSNPNLYWYRQAAGRGLQLLFYSVGIGQISSEVPQNLSASRPQDRQFILSSKKLLLSDSGFYLCAWETGSSVTQYFGPGTRLTVL.